The T cell receptor beta chain described here comes from a study of blood T cell repertoires in COVID-19. The germline gives CDR1 SGHTA, CDR2 FQGNSA. This CDR3 contains 15 residues. Trimming cost V 2 bases and J 5 bases; bases outside gene matches: 4. Using immunoSEQ multiplex PCR, the repertoire was profiled, and TCRdb retains in-frame clones only, with some absent. The profile covers about 220,000 clones, with roughly 89% appearing a single time and approximately 7.3% taken by the ten largest. This clone was observed a few times. J is TRBJ2-1 and V is TRBV7-2, with 9 bases that match TRBD1. This TCR came from a woman in her forties who had recovered from COVID-19. Sequencing used PBMCs or T cells enriched from blood (not recorded which). CDR3 DNA sequence: TGTGCCAGCAGCTTATGGGACAGGGCTAACAATGAGCAGTTCTTC. Residues: CASSLWDRANNEQFF.